What follows are 29 T cell receptor beta chains derived from one specimen sequenced in a study of cytomegalovirus exposure and HLA in healthy donors. PCR involved 60 Vbeta and 13 Jbeta primers. Produced via immunoSEQ multiplex PCR; TCRdb's table is partial and in-frame only. The data contain around 150,000 clones, around 83% of them singletons. Sequencing input: PBMCs. These receptors were taken from a man aged 45-65 years in good health and CMV-seropositive.

This chain uses TRBV6-1 with TRBJ2-3; D is possibly TRBD2 (6 bases). V lost 4 bases, J lost 2 bases, and 13 bases lay in between. Germline V gives CDR1 MNHNS, CDR2 SASEGT. CDR3 size: 15 residues. CDR3: CASSAGRIYTDTQYF. The DNA of the CDR3 is TGTGCCAGCAGTGCAGGGAGGATTTACACAGATACGCAGTATTTT.

The V call is TRBV19, the J call TRBJ2-5; no clear D gene. Looked up from germline, CDR1 is LNHDA and CDR2 is SQIVND (reference sequence). The CDR3 covers 12 residues. Trimming removed 3 bases at V and 9 bases at J, with 11 bases between. Written as DNA, the CDR3 is TGTGCCAGTAGTATCGCCGATCAGGCCCAGTACTTC. As protein: CASSIADQAQYF.

The chain combines TRBV4-1 with TRBJ1-6, with D possibly matching TRBD1 (6 bases). CDR3 size: 15 residues. V was pared by 2 bases and J by 7 bases, with 12 bases between. Germline CDR1 reads MGHRA; CDR2 reads YSYEKL. CDR3 bases: TGCGCCAGCAGCCAATACGGACAGCCGAATTCACCCCTCCACTTT. Translated: CASSQYGQPNSPLHF.

The rearrangement uses TRBV25-1 and TRBJ1-4; maybe TRBD1 (5 bases). The CDR3 is 17 amino acids. Trimming cost V 2 bases and J 3 bases, with 16 bases left between them. From germline, CDR1 is MGHDK and CDR2 SYGVNS. In DNA form, the CDR3 reads TGTGCCAGCAGTGAACGCCGTAAGGGCAGGGCTAATGAAAAACTGTTTTTT. Translation gives CASSERRKGRANEKLFF.

The chain joins TRBV28 to TRBJ1-2, with 7 positions matching TRBD1. J lost 4 bases, V lost 5 bases, and 16 bases had no gene match. CDR3 length equals 17 residues. Germline assignment: CDR1 MDHEN and CDR2 SYDVKM. CDR3 region: CASSPPGTATTFYGYTF. The CDR3 bases are TGTGCCAGCAGTCCCCCCGGGACAGCAACGACGTTCTATGGCTACACCTTC.

This chain uses TRBV6-6 with TRBJ1-6, with D unclear. Germline values: CDR1 MNHNY, CDR2 SVGAGI (reference sequence). This CDR3 spans 14 amino acids. Between the trimmed V and J ends, which lost 0 bases and 10 bases, there was a span of 10 bases. The CDR3 bases are TGTGCCAGCAGTTACTCGTCAAGGAGCTCACCCCTCCACTTT. Amino acids: CASSYSSRSSPLHF.

V is TRBV25-1 and J is TRBJ2-5; weak D call: TRBD1 (5 bases). The DNA end is more similar to TRBJ2-7, so the J call may be wrong. This CDR3 comprises 13 residues. Germline V gene lookup returns CDR1 MGHDK and CDR2 SYGVNS. DNA for the CDR3: TGTGCCAGCAGTGAACGACAGATCTACGAGCAGTACTTC. Amino acids: CASSERQIYEQYF.

The rearrangement joins TRBV28 to TRBJ2-5; TRBD1 matches at 12 bases. Germline CDR1 MDHEN, CDR2 SYDVKM. The length of the CDR3 is 17 residues. Trimming took 8 bases from V and 4 from J; bases not matched to a gene: 14. The CDR3 DNA reads TGTGCCAGCTTCGCCGCCGGGACAGGGGGCTTCTCAGAGACCCAGTACTTC. Encoded protein: CASFAAGTGGFSETQYF.

In this sample, this clone turned up a few times. V gene TRBV4-3 combines with J gene TRBJ1-2, with TRBD1 identical over 8 bases. The germline V gene has CDR1 LGHNA and CDR2 YSLEER. This CDR3 contains 14 residues. Trimming took 1 base from V and 8 from J; bases not matched to a gene: 6. The CDR3 region is CASSQVDRVLGYTF. In DNA, the CDR3 is TGCGCCAGCAGCCAAGTGGACAGGGTGTTAGGCTACACCTTC.

The rearrangement joins TRBV5-1 to TRBJ2-7; 7 positions agree with TRBD1. The CDR3 has 15 residues. Germline values: CDR1 SGHRS, CDR2 YFSETQ. J gave up 0 bases and V 4 bases, and 7 bases lay outside the gene matches. The CDR3 DNA reads TGCGCCAGCAGCAAGGGCGGACAGGACTCCTACGAGCAGTACTTC. As protein: CASSKGGQDSYEQYF.

This sequence joins TRBV19 and TRBJ2-5; 8 bases fit TRBD1. The DNA end is more similar to TRBJ2-7, so the J call may be wrong. The CDR3 is 14 amino acids. CDR1 and CDR2 from the germline V gene are LNHDA and SQIVND (reference sequence). The CDR3 DNA sequence: TGTGCCAGTAATTTGTGGCAGGGGGCTTACGAGCAGTACTTC. As protein: CASNLWQGAYEQYF.

The chain combines TRBV15 with TRBJ1-5; D unresolved. CDR1 and CDR2 from the germline V gene are LNHNV and YYDKDF (reference sequence). The CDR3 is made up of 15 amino acids. The germline V and J ends were trimmed by 5 bases and 4 bases, with 15 bases remaining between them. The CDR3 spells CATSSEPDYNQPQHF. The CDR3 DNA reads as TGTGCCACCAGCTCAGAGCCCGACTATAATCAGCCCCAGCATTTT.

In its sample, this clone was seen a few times. Its ends do not fully match the called genes, so a read error is possible. The chain uses TRBV5-5 and TRBJ1-2, with TRBD1 matching 8 bases. This CDR3 region has 13 residues. Germline V CDR1 and CDR2: SGHKS, YYEKEE (reference sequence). The CDR3 sequence is CASSLGETGAEDF. The CDR3 nucleotides are TGTGCCAGCAGCTTGGGGGAGACAGGGGCCGAAGACTTC. The whole variable domain, remainder taken from reference TRBV5-5 and TRBJ1-2, is DAGVTQSPTHLIKTRGQQVTLRCSPISGHKSVSWYQQVLGQGPQFIFQYYEKEERGRGNFPDRFSARQFPNYSSELNVNALLLGDSALYLCASSLGETGAEDFGSGTRLTVV.

The chain uses TRBV6-1 and TRBJ1-1, with 7 bases matching TRBD1. The CDR3 consists of 15 residues. V lost 3 bases to trimming and J lost 5 bases; unmatched junction nucleotides: 9. Germline V gene sequence: CDR1 MNHNS, CDR2 SASEGT. The CDR3 protein is CASSDRQGGKTEAFF. The CDR3 DNA reads TGTGCCAGCAGTGATCGACAGGGAGGAAAGACTGAAGCTTTCTTT.

This clone has a handful of counts. This chain uses TRBV6-6 with TRBJ1-1; D is unresolved. There are 14 residues in the CDR3. CDR1 and CDR2 (germline): MNHNY, SVGAGI (reference sequence). Trimming stripped 4 bases from V and 1 base from J, with 10 bases between. CDR3 protein: CASSSVQANTEAFF. Here the CDR3 DNA reads TGTGCCAGCAGTTCCGTCCAAGCGAACACTGAAGCTTTCTTT.

The rearrangement joins TRBV4-1 to TRBJ2-1; D not certain. Germline V CDR1 and CDR2: MGHRA, YSYEKL. The V and J ends lost 1 base and 4 bases respectively, with 5 bases between them. The length of the CDR3 is 13 residues. The CDR3 region is CASSQALYNEQFF. DNA for the CDR3: TGCGCCAGCAGCCAAGCACTGTACAATGAGCAGTTCTTC.

The chain employs TRBV7-2 and TRBJ1-4; unclear D gene. Trimming left V 1 base short and J 2 bases short, with 8 bases between. The CDR3 runs 15 residues. Looked up from germline, CDR1 is SGHTA and CDR2 is FQGNSA. In DNA, the CDR3 is TGTGCCAGCAGCTTAGGTGCGGCTACTAATGAAAAACTGTTTTTT. Amino acids: CASSLGAATNEKLFF. The full variable domain, completed using reference TRBV7-2 and TRBJ1-4, is GAGVSQSPSNKVTEKGKDVELRCDPISGHTALYWYRQSLGQGLEFLIYFQGNSAPDKSGLPSDRFSAERTGGSVSTLTIQRTQQEDSAVYLCASSLGAATNEKLFFGSGTQLSVL.

This chain links TRBV9 with TRBJ2-5, with D possibly being TRBD2 (7 bases). The germline CDR1 and CDR2 sequences are SGDLS and YYNGEE. The CDR3 is 11 residues long. Trimming pared 7 bases from V and 11 bases from J, leaving 15 bases between. The CDR3: CASGGGPPQYF. CDR3 in DNA: TGTGCCAGCGGCGGGGGCCCCCCGCAGTACTTC.

The chain joins TRBV19 to TRBJ2-7; 7 bases line up with TRBD2. CDR1 and CDR2 from the germline V gene are LNHDA and SQIVND (reference sequence). The CDR3 covers 13 residues. Losses at the gene ends were 10 bases for V and 2 bases for J; bases not matched to a gene: 8. CDR3 sequence reads: CATRGDRPYEQYF. The CDR3 DNA sequence: TGTGCCACCCGGGGGGACCGACCCTACGAGCAGTACTTC.

This rearrangement joins TRBV7-9 to TRBJ1-3; D remains unclear. This CDR3 contains 14 residues. With 5 bases removed from V and 0 bases from J, the gap between germline ends came to 8 bases. The germline gives CDR1 SEHNR, CDR2 FQNEAQ (reference sequence). The chain's CDR3 is CASSLVLSGNTIYF. The CDR3 bases are TGTGCCAGCAGCCTCGTCCTCTCTGGAAACACCATATATTTT.

The chain combines TRBV19 with TRBJ1-5; 7 bases map to TRBD1. The CDR3 is 14 amino acids. V lost 3 bases and J lost 5; bases outside the gene matches: 4. Germline V gene sequence: CDR1 LNHDA, CDR2 SQIVND (reference sequence). The CDR3 sequence: CASSMLGQHQPQHF. In DNA, the CDR3 is TGTGCCAGTAGTATGCTGGGACAGCATCAGCCCCAGCATTTT.

The chain combines TRBV19 with TRBJ2-2; perhaps TRBD2 as D (6 bases). Trimming pared 6 bases from V and 5 bases from J, leaving 10 bases between. The CDR3 covers 13 residues. CDR1 LNHDA and CDR2 SQIVND come from the germline V gene (reference sequence). The CDR3 spells CASRFLATGELFF. The CDR3 bases are TGTGCCAGTAGATTCCTAGCGACCGGGGAGCTGTTTTTT.

This clone was recorded a few times. The chain uses TRBV27 and TRBJ2-1; TRBD2 agrees at 12 bases. The V gene end was trimmed by 4 bases and the J gene end by 5 bases; junction bases not matched to a gene: 9. The CDR3 covers 17 residues. Germline CDR1 is MNHEY and CDR2 is SMNVEV (reference sequence). The CDR3 spells CASSSRLAGAGHNEQFF. DNA for the CDR3: TGTGCCAGCAGTTCCCGACTAGCGGGAGCTGGCCACAATGAGCAGTTCTTC.

This clone came up once. The V call is TRBV10-3, the J call TRBJ2-2, with 9 bases lining up with TRBD1. Germline-derived CDR1 and CDR2 are ENHRY and SYGVKD. After removal of 5 bases from V and 8 bases from J, the junction contained 9 bases not matched to a gene. This CDR3 comprises 15 residues. The CDR3 reads CAISLAQGASGELFF. The CDR3 region has the DNA TGTGCCATCAGTTTAGCACAGGGGGCTAGTGGGGAGCTGTTTTTT.

The chain couples TRBV28 to TRBJ2-7; 8 positions match TRBD1. The CDR3 extends over 14 amino acids. Germline V gives CDR1 MDHEN, CDR2 SYDVKM. V lost 5 bases and J lost 7; bases outside the gene matches: 10. This CDR3 reads CASSLRQGAGEQYF. Here the CDR3 DNA reads TGTGCCAGCAGTCTCCGGCAGGGGGCTGGGGAGCAGTACTTC.

The chain joins TRBV7-3 to TRBJ2-1, with TRBD2 matching over 7 bases. Germline assignment: CDR1 SGHTA and CDR2 FQGTGA. The CDR3 totals 15 residues. V trimming: 0 bases; J trimming: 5 bases; junction bases outside the gene matches: 4. CDR3 in amino acids: CASSLTRLAHNEQFF. As DNA, the CDR3 is TGTGCCAGCAGCTTAACTCGACTAGCCCACAATGAGCAGTTCTTC.

The chain employs TRBV19 and TRBJ2-7; possible D gene TRBD1, 6 bases. CDR1 is LNHDA, CDR2 SQIVND, per germline (reference sequence). Between the trimmed V and J ends, which lost 10 bases and 3 bases, there was a span of 22 bases. The CDR3 loop spans 15 amino acids. The DNA for the CDR3 is TGTGCCACCTCACAGCGGACAGACCCTCTCTACGAGCAGTACTTC. Its translation is CATSQRTDPLYEQYF.

This chain connects TRBV7-2 to TRBJ2-3, with 9 bases that match TRBD1. The CDR3 covers 15 residues. V shed 6 bases and J 4 bases; nucleotides not matched to a gene: 8. CDR1 and CDR2 (germline): SGHTA, FQGNSA. The CDR3: CASSLGQGVSDTQYF. In nucleotides, the CDR3 is TGTGCCAGCAGTTTGGGACAGGGAGTGTCAGATACGCAGTATTTT. Using reference TRBV7-2 and TRBJ2-3 for the parts outside the CDR3, the full variable domain is GAGVSQSPSNKVTEKGKDVELRCDPISGHTALYWYRQSLGQGLEFLIYFQGNSAPDKSGLPSDRFSAERTGGSVSTLTIQRTQQEDSAVYLCASSLGQGVSDTQYFGPGTRLTVL.

This chain links TRBV10-3 with TRBJ2-7, with 11 nucleotides matching TRBD1. Germline V gene data show CDR1 as ENHRY and CDR2 as SYGVKD. CDR3 length: 14 amino acids. V shed 6 bases, J shed 2 bases, and the junction held 3 bases outside the gene matches. CDR3 sequence: CAISPGQGAYEQYF. The CDR3 nucleotides read TGTGCCATCAGCCCGGGACAGGGGGCCTACGAGCAGTACTTC.